This TCR beta chain derives from a study of T-cell reconstitution after alpha-beta-depleted transplantation in children. Findings and limits, study-wide: Surviving recipient T cells and intrathymic progenitors accounted for some patients' high TCRbeta diversity at day 60. Several hundred expanded graft clones reportedly were the source of alpha-beta T cells about two months after transplant. T-cell counts and diversity at one year following transplant were attributed mainly to newly produced T cells.

As regards this clonotype: The target antigen is unknown.

The germline V and J ends were trimmed by 0 bases and 2 bases, with 9 bases remaining between them. The CDR3 loop spans 15 amino acids. Preparing the TCRbeta library involved the use of unique molecular identifiers. TCRdb passed the PCR reads through MiXCR, listing each CDR3 protein once. The profile shows approximately 980,000 distinct CDR3 sequences, around 30% of them singletons. The TCR sequence derives from a boy under three years old who had a stem cell transplant for SCID, so the T cells may come from the graft donor. The sequencing used PBMCs, mostly from graft donor cells, collected 360 days after TCRalphabeta/CD19-depleted stem cell transplant. This chain uses TRBV12-3 or TRBV12-4 with TRBJ2-3; D is possibly TRBD1 (6 bases). Written as DNA, the CDR3 is TGTGCCAGCAGTTTAGCGGGGGCTACCACAGATACGCAGTATTTT. Amino acids: CASSLAGATTDTQYF.